The 6 T cell receptor beta chains given below trace back to one sample, sequenced in a study of control samples from healthy donors and cancer patients. Assay used: immunoSEQ multiplex PCR; TCRdb lists only in-frame clones, some missing. The sample lists roughly 200,000 clones; 90% to 95% were seen once. Source material: blood. These TCRs come from a man aged 50 to 60 in good health.

The V call is TRBV12-2, the J call TRBJ2-3; the table's D call, TRBD1, has no DNA check behind it. TRBV12-2 constitutes a pseudogene. The CDR3 has 13 residues. In nucleotides, the CDR3 is TGTGCAAGTCGCTTAGATCATGTAGATACGCAGTATTTT. Protein product: CASRLDHVDTQYF.

The rearrangement joins TRBV5-1 to TRBJ1-1; D gene uncertain. Trimming pared 0 bases from V and 4 bases from J, leaving 7 bases between. The CDR3 sequence is 13 residues long. Germline assignment: CDR1 SGHRS and CDR2 YFSETQ. CDR3 amino acids: CASSLGGSTEAFF. CDR3 bases: TGCGCCAGCAGCTTGGGAGGGAGCACTGAAGCTTTCTTT.

V usage is TRBV7-3 and J usage is TRBJ1-1, with D uncertain. The CDR3 contains 15 residues. The V gene's germline CDR1 is SGHTA and CDR2 FQGTGA. V was pared by 1 base and J by 3 bases, with 12 bases between. CDR3 protein: CASSLSALSHTEAFF. CDR3 coding DNA: TGTGCCAGCAGCTTAAGTGCGCTGAGCCACACTGAAGCTTTCTTT.

The chain uses TRBV9 and TRBJ2-3; no definite D call. Germline loops: CDR1 SGDLS, CDR2 YYNGEE. This CDR3 contains 16 residues. V shed 0 bases and J shed 0 bases, with 11 bases lying between them. The DNA for the CDR3 is TGTGCCAGCAGCGTAGACCCGACCACTAGCACAGATACGCAGTATTTT. This encodes CASSVDPTTSTDTQYF.

This rearrangement joins TRBV18 to TRBJ2-2; D call uncertain. In germline, CDR1 is KGHSH, CDR2 LQKENI. CDR3 length: 15 residues. V was trimmed by 0 bases and J by 4 bases, leaving 9 bases between them. The CDR3 region is CASSPPSDSTGELFF. CDR3 nucleotide sequence: TGTGCCAGCTCACCACCGTCGGATTCCACCGGGGAGCTGTTTTTT. The entire variable domain, with the rest obtained from reference TRBV18 and TRBJ2-2, is as follows: NAGVMQNPRHLVRRRGQEARLRCSPMKGHSHVYWYRQLPEEGLKFMVYLQKENIIDESGMPKERFSAEFPKEGPSILRIQQVVRGDSAAYFCASSPPSDSTGELFFGEGSRLTVL.

CDR3 protein: CASSDPTDDEQFF. Here the CDR3 DNA reads TGTGCCAGCAGCGACCCCACAGACGATGAGCAGTTCTTC. The gene calls are TRBV5-6 and TRBJ2-1; D is uncertain. Trimming cost V 4 bases and J 8 bases, with 13 bases left between them. The CDR3 is made up of 13 amino acids. CDR1 and CDR2 from the germline V gene are SGHDT and YYEEEE.